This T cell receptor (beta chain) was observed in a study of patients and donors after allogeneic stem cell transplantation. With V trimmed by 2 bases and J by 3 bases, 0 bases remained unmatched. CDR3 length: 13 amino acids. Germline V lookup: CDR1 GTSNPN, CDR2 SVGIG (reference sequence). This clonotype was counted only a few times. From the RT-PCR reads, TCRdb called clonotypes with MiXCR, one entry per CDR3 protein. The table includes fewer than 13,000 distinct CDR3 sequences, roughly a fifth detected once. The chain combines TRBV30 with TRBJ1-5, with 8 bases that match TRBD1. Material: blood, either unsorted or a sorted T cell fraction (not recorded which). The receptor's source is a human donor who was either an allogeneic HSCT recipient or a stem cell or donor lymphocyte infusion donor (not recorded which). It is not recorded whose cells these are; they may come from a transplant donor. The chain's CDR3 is CAWSQGANQPQHF. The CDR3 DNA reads TGTGCCTGGAGTCAGGGGGCCAATCAGCCCCAGCATTTT.